This T cell receptor (beta chain) was captured by sequencing in a study of identical twins. Study-wide results and caveats: When twins shared out-of-frame alpha sequences, those sequences had excess low generation probability. Because invariant MAIT and iNKT cells could be present, zero-insertion analyses could be partly confounded.

TCRdb ran MiXCR on the 5' RACE reads and lists one entry per CDR3 protein. The sample lists roughly 260,000 distinct CDR3 sequences; over 12% were seen once. The CDR3 has 15 residues. Germline CDR1 and CDR2: DFQATT and SNEGSKA (reference sequence). V lost 6 bases, J lost 4 bases, and 20 bases lay in between. Regarding this clonotype: No antigen is known for it.

The chain is built from TRBV20-1 and TRBJ2-3; no firm D call. The TCR comes from a woman under 30 in good health. Sequencing used memory (CD45RO+) T cells sorted from blood. Here the CDR3 DNA reads TGCAGTGCACACCATCTTCAGGATCCAGCAGATACGCAGTATTTT. Protein: CSAHHLQDPADTQYF.